The entry that follows covers one T cell receptor beta chain sequence. Which antigen it targets is not known. Base qualities were left out, and no much larger clone turns up one base away. The data belong to a study of response to subunit inactivated influenza vaccine (dated by TCRdb to between 2017 and 2018). In terms of the full investigation: The study used deep quantitative T cell receptor repertoire profiling to track responses to a trivalent subunit inactivated influenza vaccine.

Germline trimming: 4 bases from V, 5 bases from J; junction bases outside gene matches: 10. The germline V gene (reference sequence) provides CDR1 DFQATT and CDR2 SNEGSKA. From cysteine to phenylalanine, the CDR3 is 15 amino acids long. Of all the DNA, just the CDR3 is kept, 45 bases in frame from base 1. Points the paper makes about the study in general: The authors proposed that each seasonal influenza vaccination may bring in only a limited number of new T cells.

Libraries were constructed by RT-PCR. Instrument on record: Illumina HiSeq 2500. Starting from the raw public reads, TCRdb applied fastp trimming at Q25, assembled clones with MiXCR and retained in-frame beta chains. Each entry merges the rows of one CDR3 protein and shows their most common DNA and genes. In all, the sample holds about 570,000 distinct CDR3 sequences, and roughly 12% of those were seen once. The top ten hold approximately 10% of the sample. The sequence links TRBV20-1 to TRBJ2-5, with 10 middle bases fitting TRBD1. The sequenced sample was PBMCs from blood, obtained on the day of vaccination. The TCR sequence derives from a man aged 50 or older who received an inactivated influenza vaccine. Donor details come from another sample of the same person, matched by shared clones. The nucleotides read TGCAGTGCTACCGGGACAGGGGAGCCTCGGGAGACCCAGTACTTC. Translation gives CSATGTGEPRETQYF.